This T cell receptor (beta chain) was obtained from a study of blood T cell repertoires in COVID-19. Study-wide background: From the United States, Italy and Spain came samples of acute and convalescent COVID-19. PBMCs, B-cell-depleted T cells, or T cells were the source of the cDNA or gDNA that made up the material.

Under the authors' procedure: Nucleated cell number was recorded as an estimate derived from reference gene primer amplification. Data came from immunoSEQ multiplex PCR; TCRdb stores just in-frame clones and leaves some out. That table furnishes V, J and clone size, whereas the DNA furnished D and trimming. This sample carries 70,000 to 95,000 clones, roughly nine tenths of them seen once, and the ten largest clones take approximately 1.6%. The origin of this receptor is a human donor with active COVID-19. The donor label of this sample is uncertain. The sequenced sample consisted of peripheral blood.

This CDR3 reads CASQGQTVAGELFF. The CDR3 DNA follows: TGCGCCAGCCAAGGACAGACGGTTGCCGGGGAGCTGTTTTTT. The chain recombines TRBV5-1 with TRBJ2-2, with a weak D call TRBD1 (6 bases). The CDR3 totals 14 residues. With 7 bases removed from V and 6 bases from J, the gap between germline ends came to 16 bases. Germline CDR1 SGHRS, CDR2 YFSETQ.